Listed below are T cell receptor beta chains from one sample, sequenced in a study of CD8+ T cells in alopecia areata. Some clones are missing from TCRdb's copy, which holds only in-frame ones; the method was immunoSEQ multiplex PCR. The data show approximately 13,000 clones, 61% seen once. The sample consisted of skin. Receptors were obtained from a human donor with alopecia areata. The CDR3 runs from the conserved cysteine through the conserved F or W. The D gene is left open where the match is weak. Where a row states a size, it is once, few, many or the class of an expanded clone; other rows omit it.

TRBD1	TRBV29-1	TRBJ2-5	.	TGCAGCGCCGGACAGGGGGCGTCCTTAGAGACCCAGTACTTC	CSAGQGASLETQYF
TRBD2	TRBV7-8	TRBJ2-1	few	TGTGCCAGCAGCTTAGTGGGTAGCGGGAATGAGCAGTTCTTC	CASSLVGSGNEQFF
.	TRBV27	TRBJ1-6	.	TGTGCCAGCAGACCGGGGGCGATCAATTCACCCCTCCACTTT	CASRPGAINSPLHF
TRBD1	TRBV5-1	TRBJ2-3	.	TGCGCCAGCAGCGCTGGACAGGGGAGCACAGATACGCAGTATTTT	CASSAGQGSTDTQYF
TRBD1	TRBV4-3	TRBJ1-4	.	TGCGCCAGCAGCCAAGGAGCAGGGGGCAATGAAAAACTGTTTTTT	CASSQGAGGNEKLFF
TRBD2	TRBV19	TRBJ2-1	.	TGTGCCAGTACCGAACGACTAGCGCTCTACAATGAGCAGTTCTTC	CASTERLALYNEQFF
.	TRBV4-2	TRBJ1-2	.	TGTGCCAGCAGCCAAGAAGAAGGTCAGAACTATGGCTACACCTTC	CASSQEEGQNYGYTF
TRBD1	TRBV6-5	TRBJ1-4	.	TGCGCCAGCAGTTTTCGACAGGGGAATGAAAAACTGTTTTTT	CASSFRQGNEKLFF
.	TRBV7-2	TRBJ1-6	.	TGTGCCAGCAGCACTAATACCGGGTCTCGATCTTCACCCCTCCACTTT	CASSTNTGSRSSPLHF
.	TRBV7-2	TRBJ1-5	once	TGTGCCAGCAGCTTTCGGGGCCAGCAGCCCCAGCATTTT	CASSFRGQQPQHF
.	TRBV4-1	TRBJ2-3	.	TGCGCCAGCAGCCATCCCGACGTGCCTGGCACAGATACGCAGTATTTT	CASSHPDVPGTDTQYF
.	TRBV27	TRBJ2-3	.	TGTGCCAGCAGTTTACGAACAGATACGCAGTATTTT	CASSLRTDTQYF
.	TRBV4-1	TRBJ1-1	once	TGCGCCAGCAGCCAAGGGAGAATTCAGGACACTGAAGCTTTCTTT	CASSQGRIQDTEAFF
TRBD2	TRBV30	TRBJ2-5	.	TGTGCCTGGAGTGAGGCTAGCGGAGTCCAGGAGACCCAGTACTTC	CAWSEASGVQETQYF
.	TRBV20-1	TRBJ1-2	.	TGCAGTGCTAGTACAGGGAATGGCTACACCTTC	CSASTGNGYTF
.	TRBV29-1	TRBJ2-2	few	TGCAGCGTTGTTTGGGCTTTGGCGAACACCGGGGAGCTGTTTTTT	CSVVWALANTGELFF
TRBD2	TRBV13	TRBJ2-5	.	TGTGCCAGCAGCGCGGGACTAGCGGGACAAGAGACCCAGTACTTC	CASSAGLAGQETQYF
.	TRBV7-6	TRBJ2-1	few	TGTGCCAGCAGCTTAGACAGTCTCTCCTACAATGAGCAGTTCTTC	CASSLDSLSYNEQFF
TRBD2	TRBV7-9	TRBJ2-1	.	TGTGCCAGCAGCTTAGTTCCTAGCGGGAGGGACAATGAGCAGTTCTTC	CASSLVPSGRDNEQFF
.	TRBV18	TRBJ1-3	medium-sized	TGTGCCAGCTCACCAGGTCAGCCTGGAAACACCATATATTTT	CASSPGQPGNTIYF
.	TRBV19	TRBJ2-1	.	TGTGCCAGTAGTATAGAGGTGGCGGTTTCCTACAATGAGCAGTTCTTC	CASSIEVAVSYNEQFF
.	TRBV2	TRBJ1-2	.	TGTGCCAGCAGTGAACGGCCACAGGGTAATGCTGGCTACACCTTC	CASSERPQGNAGYTF
.	TRBV5-1	TRBJ2-5	few	TGCGCCAGCAGCCCCGTTCGTGGGGGGGGCGGCCAAGAGACCCAGTACTTC	CASSPVRGGGGQETQYF
.	TRBV5-8	TRBJ2-5	.	TGTGCCAGCAACACCGGGAGCCAAGAGACCCAGTACTTC	CASNTGSQETQYF
.	TRBV28	TRBJ2-7	.	TGTGCCAGCGCGTTTCGGGGGTTCTACGAGCAGTACTTC	CASAFRGFYEQYF
.	TRBV12-1	TRBJ2-7	.	TGTGCCAGCAGCTTTTGCTATGTCCGGGAGGGCGACAACGAGCAGTACTTC	CASSFCYVREGDNEQYF
TRBD2	TRBV2	TRBJ2-1	.	TGTGCCAGCCCGCTCGGCGGGAGGGGCAATGAGCAGTTCTTC	CASPLGGRGNEQFF
.	TRBV7-9	TRBJ2-1	.	TGTGCCAGCAGCCAGAGAGACAGTTGGGGGGTCTACAATGAGCAGTTCTTC	CASSQRDSWGVYNEQFF
.	TRBV23-1	TRBJ1-5	.	TGCGCCAGCAGTCGTAGCAGGGGACAGCCCCAGCATTTT	CASSRSRGQPQHF
.	TRBV19	TRBJ2-3	.	TGTGCCAGTACTACAGGCTATAGCACAGATACGCAGTATTTT	CASTTGYSTDTQYF
.	TRBV7-6	TRBJ2-7	.	TGTGCCAGCAGCCCCGACCCGGGCCCCTTCTACGAGCAGTACTTC	CASSPDPGPFYEQYF
TRBD1	TRBV27	TRBJ1-2	.	TGTGCCAGCAGTTTGGGACAGGACCCCGCTAACTATGGCTACACCTTC	CASSLGQDPANYGYTF
TRBD1	TRBV29-1	TRBJ2-3	.	TGCAGCGGAGGGGGCGCAGATACGCAGTATTTT	CSGGGADTQYF
.	TRBV11-2	TRBJ2-5	.	TGTGCCAGCAACACCCAGATAGAAGAGACCCAGTACTTC	CASNTQIEETQYF
.	TRBV5-4	TRBJ1-5	.	TGTGCCAGCAGTCTAGGAGGGGCGGTTGGCAATCAGCCCCAGCATTTT	CASSLGGAVGNQPQHF
.	TRBV5-1	TRBJ1-5	.	TGCGCCAGCAGCTTGGGAGGAATTGGTAGTCAGCCCCAGCATTTT	CASSLGGIGSQPQHF
.	TRBV7-2	TRBJ2-2	.	TGTGCCAGCAGCGCACGGGGGACCGGGGAGCTGTTTTTT	CASSARGTGELFF
.	TRBV6-6	TRBJ1-1	.	TGTGCCAGCACTAAACTTCGGGTGAACACTGAAGCTTTCTTT	CASTKLRVNTEAFF
.	TRBV6-6	TRBJ2-1	.	TGTGCCAGCAGTTACGAAATTGAAAGTGAGCAGTTCTTC	CASSYEIESEQFF
TRBD2	TRBV18	TRBJ2-1	once	TGTGCCAGCTCACTAAGTCTAAGGACTAGCGGCTCCACTAAGCAGTTCTTC	CASSLSLRTSGSTKQFF
.	TRBV7-2	TRBJ1-1	.	TGTGCCAGCAGCTTAGATCGTTGGAACACTGAAGCTTTCTTT	CASSLDRWNTEAFF
TRBD1	TRBV7-9	TRBJ1-2	.	TGTGCCAGCAGCCAGACGGGACAGGGCTATGGCTACACCTTC	CASSQTGQGYGYTF
TRBD2	TRBV27	TRBJ2-7	.	TGTGCCAGCAGGAAGGGTTTGGGACTAGCATCCGAGCAGTACTTC	CASRKGLGLASEQYF
.	TRBV2	TRBJ2-1	.	TGTGCCAGCGGGTTTCGGGCATACAATGAGCAGTTCTTC	CASGFRAYNEQFF
.	TRBV27	TRBJ1-5	few	TGTGCCAGCAGGGGGACACCTTACTGGGATCAGCCCCAGCATTTT	CASRGTPYWDQPQHF
.	TRBV30	TRBJ1-1	.	TGTGCCTGGACCCTACAGGGTAACACTGAAGCTTTCTTT	CAWTLQGNTEAFF
TRBD1	TRBV28	TRBJ2-1	once	TGTGCCAGCAGGACAGGGTTTGCTGAGCAGTTCTTC	CASRTGFAEQFF
.	TRBV7-6	TRBJ2-5	.	TGTGCCAGCAGCTCCATTGTAGGAGAGACCCAGTACTTC	CASSSIVGETQYF
TRBD2	TRBV15	TRBJ2-7	.	TGTGCCACCAGCAAGAGGACTAGCGCCTACGAGCAGTACTTC	CATSKRTSAYEQYF
.	TRBV30	TRBJ2-7	.	TGTGCCTGGACCTCCAACAGGTACGAGCAGTACTTC	CAWTSNRYEQYF
.	TRBV18	TRBJ2-6	.	TGTGCCAGCTCACTGAGCGCCTCTGGGGCCAACGTCCTGACTTTC	CASSLSASGANVLTF
.	TRBV10-2	TRBJ2-7	.	TGCGCCAGCAGTGAGGGACTTACACCCTCCTACGAGCAGTACTTC	CASSEGLTPSYEQYF
.	TRBV7-9	TRBJ1-5	.	TGTGCCAGCAGCTTAAGGGGCGCTCAGCCCCAGCATTTT	CASSLRGAQPQHF
.	TRBV4-2	TRBJ2-6	once	TGTGCCTCCAGCCCTCTTCATTTTCGGGTTTACTCTGGGGCCAACGTCCTGACTTTC	CASSPLHFRVYSGANVLTF